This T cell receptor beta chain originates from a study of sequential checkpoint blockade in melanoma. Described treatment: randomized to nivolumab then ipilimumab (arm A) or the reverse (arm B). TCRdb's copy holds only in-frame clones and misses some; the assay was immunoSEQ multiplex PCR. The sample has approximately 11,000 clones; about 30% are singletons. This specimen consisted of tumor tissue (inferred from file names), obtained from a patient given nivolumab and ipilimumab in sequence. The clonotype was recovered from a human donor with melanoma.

In DNA, the CDR3 is TGTGCCAGCAAAAACCGGGACAGGGCGTACGAGCAGTACTTC. It yields the protein CASKNRDRAYEQYF. V usage is TRBV6-8 and J usage is TRBJ2-7, with 9 bases matching TRBD1. The CDR3 sequence is 14 residues long. V shed 7 bases and J 4 bases; nucleotides not matched to a gene: 8. Germline V gene data show CDR1 as MNHGY and CDR2 as SAAAGT.